These T cell receptor beta chains were read from a single sample in a study of OX40 agonist ivuxolimab in advanced cancers. The protocol was immunoSEQ multiplex PCR, while the TCRdb copy is restricted to in-frame clones and leaves out a portion. Counted here are about 69,000 clones, roughly 92% occurring once; the ten biggest clones make up 0.25% to 0.3%. Sequencing used CD4+ or CD8+ T cells sorted from blood, obtained in a trial of the OX40 agonist ivuxolimab. These receptors all come from an adult with an advanced solid tumor such as melanoma, head and neck, liver or kidney cancer. CDR3s leave out the opening cysteine and the closing phenylalanine or tryptophan. A D gene is named only where the DNA matches it firmly. Not every row has a clone size; where given, it reads once, few, many or a size class.

size: NA; D: NA; J: TRBJ1-5; V: TRBV5-6; CDR3: ASSLRNQPQH
size: NA; D: TRBD2; J: TRBJ2-7; V: TRBV6-5; CDR3: ASSYQSAGAYEQY
size: once; D: NA; J: TRBJ2-5; V: TRBV19; CDR3: ASSSTGSETQY
size: NA; D: NA; J: TRBJ2-7; V: TRBV29-1; CDR3: SVEEGFEQY
size: NA; D: TRBD1; J: TRBJ2-4; V: TRBV5-1; CDR3: ASSGGTGGKNIQY
size: once; D: NA; J: TRBJ2-7; V: TRBV10-3; CDR3: AISASTPYEQY
size: NA; D: NA; J: TRBJ2-5; V: TRBV18; CDR3: ASSPGLLPGRQETQY
size: NA; D: NA; J: TRBJ1-1; V: TRBV7-9; CDR3: ASSSGTGNTEAF
size: NA; D: NA; J: TRBJ1-5; V: TRBV19; CDR3: ASSIMVGRQPQH
size: NA; D: NA; J: TRBJ1-2; V: TRBV10-2; CDR3: ASSEMGGIGYT
size: NA; D: NA; J: TRBJ1-4; V: TRBV28; CDR3: ASSDEKLF
size: once; D: NA; J: TRBJ2-7; V: TRBV25-1; CDR3: ASSDLWGGEQY
size: NA; D: NA; J: TRBJ1-3; V: TRBV11-2; CDR3: ASSPWTVSSGNTIY
size: NA; D: NA; J: TRBJ2-2; V: TRBV10-3; CDR3: AISVLDTDTGELF
size: NA; D: TRBD2; J: TRBJ2-1; V: TRBV7-3; CDR3: ASSPPGLAGVDEQF
size: NA; D: NA; J: TRBJ2-7; V: TRBV28; CDR3: ASSTQGLGPAEQY
size: NA; D: TRBD2; J: TRBJ2-4; V: TRBV2; CDR3: ASSVTTSGRAGDIQY
size: NA; D: NA; J: TRBJ2-2; V: TRBV4-1; CDR3: ASSLPLRGRATGELF
size: NA; D: NA; J: TRBJ2-1; V: TRBV6-5; CDR3: ASRGYNEQF
size: once; D: NA; J: TRBJ2-1; V: TRBV11-2; CDR3: ASSLVALARDEQF
size: NA; D: TRBD1; J: TRBJ1-1; V: TRBV10-3; CDR3: AISEPTSLRGQGRTEAF
size: NA; D: NA; J: TRBJ2-2; V: TRBV2; CDR3: ASSVKSGTGELF
size: NA; D: NA; J: TRBJ2-1; V: TRBV10-2; CDR3: ASSESVGNEQF
size: NA; D: TRBD1; J: TRBJ2-2; V: TRBV2; CDR3: ASSDPGGNTGELF
size: NA; D: NA; J: TRBJ1-5; V: TRBV19; CDR3: ASSPGVQPQH
size: NA; D: NA; J: TRBJ2-3; V: TRBV7-2; CDR3: ASSDKTRADTQY
size: NA; D: NA; J: TRBJ1-1; V: TRBV15; CDR3: ATSRTTGIAWNTEAF
size: NA; D: NA; J: TRBJ2-5; V: TRBV4-1; CDR3: ASSQVTGGETQY
size: NA; D: NA; J: TRBJ2-1; V: TRBV19; CDR3: ATSGDPAAPSRVF
size: NA; D: NA; J: TRBJ1-5; V: TRBV6-1; CDR3: ASREQGEGPQH
size: NA; D: TRBD2; J: TRBJ2-1; V: TRBV5-6; CDR3: ASSISGRALLNEQF
size: NA; D: NA; J: TRBJ1-5; V: TRBV10-2; CDR3: ASSSGARQPQH
size: NA; D: NA; J: TRBJ2-5; V: TRBV15; CDR3: ATSYGRALSQSLAQY